This section outlines one T cell receptor beta chain sequence together with its context. Antigen unknown. From germline, CDR1 is SEHNR and CDR2 FQNEAQ (reference sequence). The CDR3 has 11 amino acids. Trimming stripped 1 base from V and 5 bases from J, with 2 bases between. This sample stems from a study of monozygotic twins with cystic fibrosis. Findings and caveats of the study: Unrelated CF individuals shared fewer identical clonotypes than monozygotic CF twins.

The table came from immunoSEQ multiplex PCR; TCRdb's copy has only in-frame clones and leaves some out. This sample has tens of thousands of clones, with approximately 90% found just once. Sample: blood. This chain uses TRBV7-9 with TRBJ1-2, with D unclear. The sequence derives from a girl aged 2 to 9 with cystic fibrosis. The chain's CDR3 is CASSLDYGYTF. The DNA for the CDR3 is TGTGCCAGCAGCTTAGATTATGGCTACACCTTC.